This entry lists 3 T cell receptor beta chains sequenced from one sample in a study of T cell clonotyping in hematopoietic cell transplantation. Here immunoSEQ multiplex PCR was the method, and the copy in TCRdb shows in-frame clones only, minus some. The table shows some 5,900 clones, with approximately 91% occurring only once. Sequencing was performed on peripheral blood mononuclear cells, taken 100 days after allogeneic stem cell transplant. Every receptor here comes from a male patient aged 40 to 50 who had an allogeneic stem cell transplant from an unrelated donor, so the T cells may come from the graft donor. Some clones in this sample may be carry-over from other donors' samples.

The genes are TRBV5-1 and TRBJ2-1, with 8 bases fitting TRBD2. This CDR3 is 12 amino acids long. Germline CDR1 SGHRS, CDR2 YFSETQ. Trimming cost V 6 bases and J 7 bases; bases outside gene matches: 3. The CDR3 nucleotides are TGCGCCAGCAACGGGGGGGCGAATGAGCAGTTCTTC. This translates into CASNGGANEQFF.

This chain joins TRBV4-2 and TRBJ2-3; D is uncertain. The germline V and J ends were trimmed by 4 bases and 0 bases, with 5 bases remaining between them. The CDR3 sequence is 13 residues long. CDR1 is LGHNA and CDR2 is YNFKEQ in the germline V gene. This chain's CDR3 is CASSPPSTDTQYF. CDR3 sequence (DNA): TGTGCCAGCAGCCCACCTAGCACAGATACGCAGTATTTT.

The chain employs TRBV5-1 and TRBJ1-5; a possible D gene is TRBD1 (5 bases). Germline CDR1 reads SGHRS; CDR2 reads YFSETQ. There are 16 residues in the CDR3. V lost 4 bases, J lost 0 bases, and 14 bases lay in between. The CDR3: CASSLPGDDSNQPQHF. CDR3 nucleotide sequence: TGCGCCAGCAGCCTTCCGGGGGACGATAGCAATCAGCCCCAGCATTTT.